The clone carrying this T cell receptor beta chain was seen a few times. The data are from a study of regulatory T cells in long-lasting Graves disease. CDR1 and CDR2 from the germline V gene are SNHLY and FYNNEI. The V segment lost 6 bases and the J segment 4 bases; nucleotides outside the gene matches: 9. The CDR3 sequence is 14 residues long. Arm-PCR of CDR3 regions and iRepertoire HTBI primers were used to build TCR beta libraries. TCRdb re-derived calls from the multiplex PCR reads in MiXCR, one entry per CDR3 protein. The sample has roughly 700,000 distinct CDR3 sequences, 25% to 35% seen once. Time point described: persistent/refractory GD, antithyroid drugs over 5 years with positive TRAb. RNA extracted from PBMCs served as the sequencing template.

The sequence came from a female donor with Graves disease. The gene calls are TRBV2 and TRBJ2-7; 7 bases align to TRBD1. The sequencing used peripheral blood mononuclear cells (PBMCs), collected when the disease was refractory, from a patient treated with antithyroid drugs. The CDR3 region is CASSSYVQGYEQYF. As DNA, the CDR3 is TGTGCCAGCAGCTCGTATGTACAGGGGTACGAGCAGTACTTC.